This T cell receptor (beta chain) derives from a study of shared clonotypes between healthy human individuals. At the level of the study: The study drew on a couple of women and a few men aged 18 to 49 as donors. Overall study findings and caveats: What rarefaction showed was incomplete sorted-subset sequencing despite large depth. Naive subsets generally had larger estimated richness than memory subsets.

Nashville, Tennessee was home to all donors, who were Caucasian adults. The V segment lost 4 bases and the J segment 0 bases; nucleotides outside the gene matches: 3. CDR3 length equals 15 residues. Germline loops: CDR1 KGHSH, CDR2 LQKENI. Only in-frame clones appear in the TCRdb table, and some are missing; sequencing was by immunoSEQ multiplex PCR. The sample has some 2,000,000 clones, roughly 95% seen once. About this clone: Its antigen is unknown.

The receptor was derived from a man aged 18 to 35 in good health. Input material: naive CD4+ T cells sorted from blood. Documented subset: CD45RA+ positively selected. This rearrangement joins TRBV18 to TRBJ1-3, with 7 bases lining up with TRBD1. The CDR3 reads CASSQDRFSGNTIYF. CDR3 nucleotide sequence: TGTGCCAGCTCACAGGACAGGTTCTCTGGAAACACCATATATTTT.